These 27 T cell receptor beta chains were all obtained from the same sample, sequenced in a study of glioma-infiltrating T cells. Using RNA template, CDR3s of TCR alpha and beta were amplified with iRepertoire arm-PCR. TCRdb fed the multiplex PCR reads into MiXCR, producing one record per CDR3 protein. The profile shows around 390,000 distinct CDR3 sequences, more than 35% of them singletons. Sequences were obtained from glioma tissue, nonneoplastic brain tissue, or PBMCs (not recorded which). The receptors come from a human donor with low-grade glioma or glioblastoma, undergoing nonglioma brain surgery, or in good health (not recorded which).

This clonotype occurred once. The chain combines TRBV19 with TRBJ2-1; tentative D call: TRBD2 (6 bases). Trimming removed 4 bases from V and 0 bases from J, with 13 bases in between. Germline V gene sequence: CDR1 LNHDA, CDR2 SQIVND (reference sequence). There are 16 residues in the CDR3. CDR3 nucleotides: TGTGCCAGTAGTAGTTGGGCGGGAAACTCCTACAATGAGCAGTTCTTC. Residues: CASSSWAGNSYNEQFF.

V is TRBV3-1 and J is TRBJ2-5, with TRBD1 identical over 9 bases. V gave up 4 bases and J gave up 4 bases; unmatched junction bases: 7. This CDR3 has 15 amino acids. The germline V gene encodes CDR1 LGHDT and CDR2 YNNKEL (reference sequence). The CDR3 sequence is CASSRGQGRPETQYF. CDR3 bases: TGTGCCAGCAGCCGAGGACAGGGGAGGCCAGAGACCCAGTACTTC.

This clonotype appeared a few times. The chain links TRBV4-1 to TRBJ1-2; tentative D call: TRBD1 (5 bases). With 4 bases removed from V and 0 bases from J, the gap between germline ends came to 12 bases. The CDR3 has 15 amino acids. Germline-derived CDR1 and CDR2 are MGHRA and YSYEKL. The CDR3 here is CASSRPRGANYGYTF. The CDR3 coding sequence is TGCGCCAGCAGCCGTCCCCGGGGGGCTAACTATGGCTACACCTTC.

The V call is TRBV19, the J call TRBJ1-2; no firm D call. Trimming pared 1 base from V and 8 bases from J, leaving 5 bases between. The CDR3 contains 11 residues. Germline-derived CDR1 and CDR2 are LNHDA and SQIVND (reference sequence). The CDR3 coding sequence is TGTGCCAGTAGTATAGGGCCCGGCTACACCTTC. Amino acids: CASSIGPGYTF.

DNA for the CDR3: TGTGCCAGCAGTCTAGGGTTACTTCAACAGGTACTAGCTCCTAGTTCCTACGAGCAGTACTTC. Translating gives CASSLGLLQQVLAPSSYEQYF. The rearrangement links TRBV28 to TRBJ2-7; D possibly corresponds to TRBD2 (6 bases). CDR3 size: 21 residues. Trimming stripped 5 bases from V and 1 base from J, with 33 bases between. CDR1 is MDHEN, CDR2 SYDVKM, per germline.

This clonotype occurred many times. The rearrangement joins TRBV27 to TRBJ2-1, with D perhaps matching TRBD2 (6 bases). Germline V lookup: CDR1 MNHEY, CDR2 SMNVEV (reference sequence). This CDR3 is built from 15 residues. Trimming removed 3 bases at V and 3 bases at J, with 12 bases between. The CDR3 region is CASSLGGTHYNEQFF. DNA of the CDR3: TGTGCCAGCAGTTTGGGGGGAACACACTACAATGAGCAGTTCTTC.

The V call is TRBV5-1, the J call TRBJ2-1; perhaps TRBD1 as D (6 bases). This CDR3 has 13 amino acids. V was cut by 4 bases and J by 9 bases, with 14 bases left in between. The germline CDR1 and CDR2 sequences are SGHRS and YFSETQ. The CDR3 DNA reads as TGCGCCAGCAGCGGATGGACAGACCGTGAGCAGTTCTTC. It translates to CASSGWTDREQFF.

This clonotype was seen many times. The CDR3 loop reads CASSWYSGYGYTF. CDR3 nucleotides: TGTGCCAGCAGTTGGTACAGCGGCTATGGCTACACCTTC. The chain couples TRBV27 to TRBJ1-2; unclear D gene. The CDR3 runs 13 residues. V was pared by 4 bases and J by 4 bases, with 10 bases between. CDR1 MNHEY and CDR2 SMNVEV come from the germline V gene (reference sequence).

About this clonotype itself: Given a much more abundant clone one base away, this may be a read error. V is TRBV27 and J is TRBJ2-7; no reliable D call. CDR1 is MNHEY, CDR2 SMNVEV, per germline (reference sequence). V was shortened by 3 bases and J by 7 bases, with 16 bases between the two germline ends. The CDR3 is 14 residues long. CDR3 sequence: CASSLKRSYNEQYF. CDR3 coding DNA: TGTGCCAGCAGTTTGAAGCGATCCTACAATGAGCAGTACTTC.

This clonotype has more than one count but fewer than ten. This rearrangement joins TRBV20-1 to TRBJ2-7; D might be TRBD1 (6 bases). With 0 bases removed from V and 5 bases from J, the gap between germline ends came to 17 bases. The CDR3 consists of 15 residues. Germline V CDR1 and CDR2: DFQATT, SNEGSKA (reference sequence). In nucleotides, the CDR3 is TGCAGTGCTAGAGATGGCAGGGGTCAGCACCACGAGCAGTACTTC. It specifies CSARDGRGQHHEQYF.

This clonotype is a singleton in its sample. A read error may produce the germline difference seen at one junction end. The CDR3, as DNA: TGTGCCAGCAGTTTGGGTAACGCTCGGGAGCAGCTCTTC. This codes for CASSLGNAREQLF. This chain joins TRBV28 and TRBJ2-1; tentative D call: TRBD2 (6 bases). Germline assignment: CDR1 MDHEN and CDR2 SYDVKM. The CDR3 extends over 13 amino acids.

The sample holds a few counts of this clonotype. V is TRBV7-2 and J is TRBJ2-1; 7 bases are a match to TRBD2. This CDR3 has 15 amino acids. Germline V gene lookup returns CDR1 SGHTA and CDR2 FQGNSA. The J segment lost 7 bases and the V segment lost 1 base, leaving 7 bases of the junction unmatched. The CDR3 sequence is CASSLDLAGKNEQFF. For the CDR3, the DNA is TGTGCCAGCAGCTTAGATTTAGCGGGCAAGAATGAGCAGTTCTTC.

This clonotype has ten or more counts. The chain uses TRBV28 and TRBJ1-2, with D hard to call. Between the trimmed V and J ends, which lost 4 bases and 4 bases, there was a span of 7 bases. Germline CDR1 and CDR2: MDHEN and SYDVKM. The length of the CDR3 is 12 residues. CDR3 residues: CASSSSLYGYTF. The CDR3 region has the DNA TGTGCCAGCAGTTCCAGCCTCTATGGCTACACCTTC.

This clonotype was counted between two and nine times. V and J are TRBV5-4 and TRBJ1-2; the D gene is possibly TRBD1 (5 bases). Trimming removed 5 bases at V and 5 bases at J, with 16 bases between. Germline values: CDR1 SGHNT, CDR2 YYREEE (reference sequence). The CDR3 totals 14 residues. CDR3 protein: CASSEGTDSYGYTF. DNA of the CDR3: TGTGCCAGCAGTGAAGGGACGGACTCGTATGGCTACACCTTC. Based on the CDR3 plus reference TRBV5-4 and TRBJ1-2, the full variable domain is ETGVTQSPTHLIKTRGQQVTLRCSSQSGHNTVSWYQQALGQGPQFIFQYYREEENGRGNFPPRFSGLQFPNYSSELNVNALELDDSALYLCASSEGTDSYGYTFGSGTRLTVV.

Of note for this clonotype: The junction and the germline gene differ at one end; a read error may be behind it. The V gene is TRBV4-2, the J gene TRBJ2-7, with D uncertain. The CDR3 is 16 amino acids. Germline CDR1 is LGHNA and CDR2 is YNFKEQ. In DNA, the CDR3 is TGTGCCAGCAGCCCACCGGGCCTCACGGGCTCCTACAAGCAGTACTTC. Translating gives CASSPPGLTGSYKQYF.

This clonotype showed up just a few times. The CDR3 nucleotides are TGTGCCCAAACCTGGGGGTCGGACACTGAAGCTTTCTTT. This gives the protein CAQTWGSDTEAFF. The gene calls are TRBV7-9 and TRBJ1-1, with TRBD1 as a possible D gene (5 bases). Trimming left V 11 bases short and J 3 bases short, with 16 bases between. CDR1 and CDR2 from the germline V gene are SEHNR and FQNEAQ (reference sequence). The CDR3 loop spans 13 amino acids. Full variable domain (outside the CDR3, taken from reference TRBV7-9 and TRBJ1-1): DTGVSQNPRHKITKRGQNVTFRCDPISEHNRLYWYRQTLGQGPEFLTYFQNEAQLEKSRLLSDRFSAERPKGSFSTLEIQRTEQGDSAMYLCAQTWGSDTEAFFGQGTRLTVV.

This clonotype turned up a few times. V gene TRBV4-1 combines with J gene TRBJ2-5, with unresolved D. Trimming left V 1 base short and J 5 bases short, with 5 bases between. Germline V gene sequence: CDR1 MGHRA, CDR2 YSYEKL. The CDR3 is made up of 12 amino acids. In nucleotides, the CDR3 is TGCGCCAGCAGCCAAGTTGAGGAGACCCAGTACTTC. It is translated as CASSQVEETQYF.

V gene TRBV7-2 combines with J gene TRBJ2-7; 7 bases are shared with TRBD2. The CDR3 consists of 15 residues. Germline CDR1 and CDR2: SGHTA and FQGNSA. The J segment lost 0 bases and the V segment lost 5 bases, leaving 7 bases of the junction unmatched. In DNA form, the CDR3 reads TGTGCCAGCAGCCACCTAGCGGTCGTCTCCTACGAGCAGTACTTC. It specifies CASSHLAVVSYEQYF. Variable domain in full (rest from reference TRBV7-2 and TRBJ2-7): GAGVSQSPSNKVTEKGKDVELRCDPISGHTALYWYRQSLGQGLEFLIYFQGNSAPDKSGLPSDRFSAERTGGSVSTLTIQRTQQEDSAVYLCASSHLAVVSYEQYFGPGTRLTVT.

This chain links TRBV28 with TRBJ1-2, with TRBD1 identical over 9 bases. The CDR3 loop spans 16 amino acids. The V segment lost 6 bases and the J segment 4 bases; nucleotides outside the gene matches: 12. Looked up from germline, CDR1 is MDHEN and CDR2 is SYDVKM. The CDR3 DNA is TGTGCCAGCAGCCGGGGACAGGGCAGTGGGGCCTATGGCTACACCTTC. Its translation: CASSRGQGSGAYGYTF.

This clonotype was detected a few times. The chain has TRBV5-5 and TRBJ2-7; D might be TRBD2 (7 bases). The CDR3 runs 14 residues. The V end lost 3 bases, the J end lost 3 bases, and 13 bases lay between the germline ends. Germline values: CDR1 SGHKS, CDR2 YYEKEE (reference sequence). CDR3 DNA: TGTGCCAGCAGCTGGACGGGGGGCTACTACGAGCAGTACTTC. Its protein is CASSWTGGYYEQYF.

The chain carries TRBV6-6 and TRBJ2-5; D is undetermined. CDR3 size: 16 residues. V lost 2 bases, J lost 7 bases, and 20 bases lay in between. Germline V gives CDR1 MNHNY, CDR2 SVGAGI (reference sequence). Written as DNA, the CDR3 is TGTGCCAGCAGTTACGCCCCCGGGTATGGGGTCGGGACCCAGTACTTC. It encodes CASSYAPGYGVGTQYF.

The chain combines TRBV7-9 with TRBJ1-1; D unresolved. Trimming shortened V by 3 bases and J by 0 bases, and 11 bases separated the two germline ends. Per the germline V gene, CDR1 is SEHNR and CDR2 is FQNEAQ (reference sequence). This CDR3 contains 15 residues. CDR3 amino acids: CASSFGQAMNTEAFF. The CDR3 bases are TGTGCCAGCAGCTTTGGTCAGGCGATGAACACTGAAGCTTTCTTT. The full variable domain, with the rest looked up from reference TRBV7-9 and TRBJ1-1, is DTGVSQNPRHKITKRGQNVTFRCDPISEHNRLYWYRQTLGQGPEFLTYFQNEAQLEKSRLLSDRFSAERPKGSFSTLEIQRTEQGDSAMYLCASSFGQAMNTEAFFGQGTRLTVV.

CDR3 in amino acids: CSARAGNAYEQYF. CDR3 nucleotides: TGCAGTGCTAGGGCAGGGAATGCCTACGAGCAGTACTTC. The chain employs TRBV20-1 and TRBJ2-7; tentative D call: TRBD1 (5 bases). V was clipped by 3 bases and J by 2 bases, with 11 bases between them. CDR3 length: 13 amino acids. Germline V gene sequence: CDR1 DFQATT, CDR2 SNEGSKA (reference sequence).

Details on this clonotype: At one end, the junction sequence differs from germline, possibly due to a read error. J is TRBJ2-4 and V is TRBV15, with TRBD2 as a possible D gene (5 bases). This CDR3 is built from 15 residues. The V gene's germline CDR1 is LNHNV and CDR2 YYDKDF (reference sequence). The CDR3 region has the DNA TGTGCCAACAGCGGAGTGGAGCTAGCCAAAAACATTCAGTACTTC. This translates into CANSGVELAKNIQYF.

This clonotype occurred once. V usage is TRBV19 and J usage is TRBJ2-4, with D maybe TRBD1 (6 bases). V was trimmed by 4 bases and J by 8 bases, leaving 12 bases between them. In germline, CDR1 is LNHDA, CDR2 SQIVND (reference sequence). The CDR3 runs to 13 residues. The CDR3 region has the DNA TGTGCCAGTAGTACGACAGGTAGCGACATTCAGTACTTC. Protein: CASSTTGSDIQYF.

The chain carries TRBV20-1 and TRBJ2-3; weak D call: TRBD1 (6 bases). Germline assignment: CDR1 DFQATT and CDR2 SNEGSKA (reference sequence). This CDR3 has 14 residues. Trimming removed 3 bases from V and 5 bases from J, with 15 bases in between. For the CDR3, the DNA is TGCAGTGCTAGCTTACAGGGCCACAAAGATACGCAGTATTTT. It yields the protein CSASLQGHKDTQYF.

The rearrangement links TRBV7-2 to TRBJ2-7; 7 nucleotides match TRBD1. V lost 2 bases and J lost 3; bases outside the gene matches: 7. The CDR3 length is 15 residues. The germline V gene encodes CDR1 SGHTA and CDR2 FQGNSA. The CDR3 region is CASSLSGTARYEQYF. CDR3 sequence (DNA): TGTGCCAGCAGCTTATCCGGGACAGCCCGCTACGAGCAGTACTTC.